Sequencing of this TCR beta chain was carried out in a study of blood T cells in healthy people across ages. Study-wide background: Researchers report that template switching captured about one barcoded beta molecule per two T cells.

The study, taken as a whole, reports: Observed TCR beta diversity per million T cells went down as age went up. This fall followed a roughly linear course with age.

This clonotype was recorded a few times. Its specificity is not known. The use of a sample-barcoded 5' primer and a J-beta primer mix characterized a second PCR of roughly 6 to 11 cycles. Every sample produced at least 3 million CDR3-containing paired-end reads. TCRdb itself ran the 5' RACE reads through MiXCR, one entry per CDR3 protein. The sample lists almost 550,000 distinct CDR3 sequences; less than 25% were seen once. Trimming shortened V by 4 bases and J by 6 bases, and 10 bases separated the two germline ends. The CDR3 is 12 amino acids. Germline CDR1 is MDHEN and CDR2 is SYDVKM. The same specimen was also included in a second study, on T cells of mothers and their children.

Source material: blood. The chain recombines TRBV28 with TRBJ2-7; D is undetermined. The clonotype originates from a boy younger than 18 in good health. CDR3 bases: TGTGCCAGCAGTTCGGCGGTCGGCGAGCAGTACTTC. The encoded protein is CASSSAVGEQYF.